A selection of T cell receptor beta chains follows, all from one sample in a study of cytomegalovirus exposure and HLA in healthy donors. Assay used: immunoSEQ multiplex PCR; TCRdb lists only in-frame clones, some missing. Of about 140,000 clones listed, about 80% are singletons. Input material: PBMCs. These receptors were collected from a female donor in good health and CMV-seronegative. The CDR3 runs from the conserved cysteine through the conserved F or W. A D gene is named only where the DNA matches it firmly. Clone size is stated in some rows and not others, as once, few, many or a class when expanded.

clone size: .
V gene: TRBV5-1
D gene: TRBD2
J gene: TRBJ2-2
CDR3 DNA: TGCGCCAGCAGCTCACGGACTAGCGGGGGGGCAAATACCGGGGAGCTGTTTTTT
CDR3 protein: CASSSRTSGGANTGELFF

clone size: .
V gene: TRBV7-9
D gene: .
J gene: TRBJ2-3
CDR3 DNA: TGTGCCAGCAGCTTATCTACGAGCACAGATACGCAGTATTTT
CDR3 protein: CASSLSTSTDTQYF

clone size: .
V gene: TRBV9
D gene: .
J gene: TRBJ2-5
CDR3 DNA: TGTGCCAGCAGCGTAGCTCATGGAGGAGAGACCCAGTACTTC
CDR3 protein: CASSVAHGGETQYF

clone size: once
V gene: TRBV5-1
D gene: .
J gene: TRBJ2-1
CDR3 DNA: TGCGCCAGCAGCTATGAACGGACTGGTCGCTCCTACAATGAGCAGTTCTTC
CDR3 protein: CASSYERTGRSYNEQFF

clone size: .
V gene: TRBV7-2
D gene: .
J gene: TRBJ2-7
CDR3 DNA: TGTGCCAGCAGCTTAGGTGGGTGGGGGCTGACCTACGAGCAGTACTTC
CDR3 protein: CASSLGGWGLTYEQYF

clone size: .
V gene: TRBV28
D gene: .
J gene: TRBJ2-7
CDR3 DNA: TGTGCCAGCCGCCGGGTTCCGAACTCCTACGAGCAGTACTTC
CDR3 protein: CASRRVPNSYEQYF

clone size: .
V gene: TRBV7-9
D gene: .
J gene: TRBJ1-2
CDR3 DNA: TGTGCCAGCAAAAGCGGGCCGGACGGTGGCTACACCTTC
CDR3 protein: CASKSGPDGGYTF

clone size: .
V gene: TRBV29-1
D gene: .
J gene: TRBJ2-2
CDR3 DNA: TGCAGCGTCCTGACGGGAACCGGGGAGCTGTTTTTT
CDR3 protein: CSVLTGTGELFF

clone size: .
V gene: TRBV7-9
D gene: .
J gene: TRBJ2-7
CDR3 DNA: TGTGCCAGCAGCTTAGTGTCCGGGGAGCAGTACTTC
CDR3 protein: CASSLVSGEQYF

clone size: .
V gene: TRBV14
D gene: .
J gene: TRBJ2-2
CDR3 DNA: TGTGCCAGCAGCCCCACGACTTGGATCGGGGAGCTGTTTTTT
CDR3 protein: CASSPTTWIGELFF

clone size: .
V gene: TRBV7-8
D gene: .
J gene: TRBJ2-7
CDR3 DNA: TGTGCCAGCAGCTTGAAAGCAGCCTACTGGAGCGAGCAGTACTTC
CDR3 protein: CASSLKAAYWSEQYF

clone size: .
V gene: TRBV19
D gene: TRBD1
J gene: TRBJ1-2
CDR3 DNA: TGTGCCAGTACGCCTTACAGGGGGACTACGGGCTACACCTTC
CDR3 protein: CASTPYRGTTGYTF

clone size: few
V gene: TRBV10-1
D gene: .
J gene: TRBJ1-1
CDR3 DNA: TGCGCCAGCAGTGAAAGGTCTACAGGGCCGAATAGGAACACTGAAGCTTTCTTT
CDR3 protein: CASSERSTGPNRNTEAFF

clone size: .
V gene: TRBV6-1
D gene: .
J gene: TRBJ1-6
CDR3 DNA: TGTGCCAGCAGTGGACAGGTGAACAATAATTCACCCCTCCACTTT
CDR3 protein: CASSGQVNNNSPLHF

clone size: .
V gene: TRBV29-1
D gene: .
J gene: TRBJ2-2
CDR3 DNA: TGCAGCGCAAAGGGAGCAGTTTACACCGGGGAGCTGTTTTTT
CDR3 protein: CSAKGAVYTGELFF

clone size: .
V gene: TRBV30
D gene: .
J gene: TRBJ1-6
CDR3 DNA: TGTGCCTGGAGTGTGGGGGGGAATTCACCCCTCCACTTT
CDR3 protein: CAWSVGGNSPLHF

clone size: .
V gene: TRBV6-5
D gene: .
J gene: TRBJ1-5
CDR3 DNA: TGTGCCAGCAGTTACCAGAATGATAGCAATCAGCCCCAGCATTTT
CDR3 protein: CASSYQNDSNQPQHF